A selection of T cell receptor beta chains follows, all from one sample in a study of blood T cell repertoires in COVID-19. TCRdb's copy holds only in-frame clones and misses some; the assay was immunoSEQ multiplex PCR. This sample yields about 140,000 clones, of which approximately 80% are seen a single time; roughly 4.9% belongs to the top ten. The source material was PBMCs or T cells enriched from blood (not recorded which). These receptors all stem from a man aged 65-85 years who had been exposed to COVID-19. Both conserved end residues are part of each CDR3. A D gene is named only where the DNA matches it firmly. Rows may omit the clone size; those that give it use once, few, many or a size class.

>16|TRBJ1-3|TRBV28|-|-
CASSLGGLLPGNTIYF
TGTGCCAGCAGTTTAGGGGGCCTTCTTCCTGGAAACACCATATATTTT
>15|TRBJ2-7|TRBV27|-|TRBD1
CASRNRDRSFYEQYF
TGTGCCAGCAGGAACCGGGACAGAAGTTTCTACGAGCAGTACTTC
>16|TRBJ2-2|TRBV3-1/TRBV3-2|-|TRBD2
CASSRGSSGVTGELFF
TGTGCCAGCAGCCGAGGTTCTAGCGGGGTTACCGGGGAGCTGTTTTTT
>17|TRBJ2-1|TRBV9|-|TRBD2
CASSVSSGGAGNNEQFF
TGTGCCAGCAGCGTTTCTAGCGGGGGGGCCGGGAACAATGAGCAGTTCTTC
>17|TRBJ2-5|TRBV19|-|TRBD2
CASSHRASGGTQETQYF
TGTGCCAGTAGCCACAGGGCCAGCGGGGGGACTCAAGAGACCCAGTACTTC
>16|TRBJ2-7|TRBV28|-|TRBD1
CASSPWTGPGSYEQYF
TGTGCCAGCAGTCCTTGGACAGGGCCGGGTTCCTACGAGCAGTACTTC
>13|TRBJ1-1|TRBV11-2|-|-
CASSPQMNTEAFF
TGTGCCAGCAGCCCCCAAATGAACACTGAAGCTTTCTTT
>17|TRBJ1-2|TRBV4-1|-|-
CASSQGPTGQVNYGYTF
TGCGCCAGCAGCCAGGGACCCACGGGACAAGTAAACTATGGCTACACCTTC
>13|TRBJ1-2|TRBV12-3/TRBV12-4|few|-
CASSFFGARGYTF
TGTGCCAGCAGTTTCTTTGGGGCTCGAGGCTACACCTTC
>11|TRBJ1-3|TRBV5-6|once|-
CASSLGGTIYF
TGTGCCAGCAGCCTTGGGGGGACCATATATTTT
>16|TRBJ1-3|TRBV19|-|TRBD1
CASSRDRADSGNTIYF
TGTGCCAGTAGTCGGGACAGGGCAGACTCTGGAAACACCATATATTTT
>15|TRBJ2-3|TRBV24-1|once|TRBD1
CATSDPQGDTDTQYF
TGTGCCACCAGTGATCCTCAGGGGGACACAGATACGCAGTATTTT
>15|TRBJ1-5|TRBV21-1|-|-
CASSKGQGSNQPQHF
TGTGCCAGCAGCAAAGGGCAGGGTAGCAATCAGCCCCAGCATTTT
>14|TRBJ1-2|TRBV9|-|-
CASSVEGLRRGYTF
TGTGCCAGCAGCGTAGAGGGGCTACGTCGGGGCTACACCTTC